This T cell receptor (beta chain) was identified during a study of T cell repertoires in cytomegalovirus infection. Study at large: It was recently identified HLA-C-restricted and well-studied HLA-B-restricted CMV epitopes that the study used. Public TCR beta signatures provided an indication of both CMV infection and a matching HLA type. General study points: Carriers of CMV plus the relevant HLA were identified by cumulative public TCR beta family frequency. It was HLA-C-restricted CMV-specific TCR beta clonotypes that dominated the response ex vivo.

As to this clonotype: What it binds is not known.

V shed 5 bases and J shed 4 bases, with 14 bases lying between them. Germline assignment: CDR1 SEHNR and CDR2 FQNEAQ (reference sequence). This CDR3 spans 14 amino acids. TCRdb called the reads again in MiXCR, with one record for every CDR3 protein. In the table there are some 800,000 distinct CDR3 sequences, about 28% of which are singletons. The clonotype originates from a human donor in good health (CMV status not recorded). Some clones in this sample may be carry-over from other donors' samples. This chain joins TRBV7-9 and TRBJ2-5, with a possible D match to TRBD2 (6 bases). Sequencing was performed on cultured CD8+ T cells from PBMCs, taken from culture after CMV antigen stimulation. This chain's CDR3 is CASSPTREAETQYF. The CDR3 DNA is TGTGCCAGCAGCCCGACTAGGGAGGCAGAGACCCAGTACTTC.